The rows below give T cell receptor beta chains drawn from one sample of a study of CD8+ T cells in alopecia areata. Sequencing used immunoSEQ multiplex PCR; TCRdb keeps in-frame clones, though not all of them. The sample shows 150,000 to 200,000 clones, about 61% of them seen only once. Source: CD4+ T cells sorted from blood, taken at roughly week 55, from a patient treated with tofacitinib. Receptors originate from a human donor with alopecia areata. Both conserved end residues are part of each CDR3. Each record gives: D gene, V gene, CDR3 length, clone size, J gene, CDR3 DNA, CDR3 protein. A D gene is named only where the DNA matches it firmly. The size of a clone is reported for some rows only, either as once, few or many, or as a class for expanded clones.

D: TRBD1; V: TRBV6-5; length: 14; size: .; J: TRBJ2-7; DNA: TGTGCCAGCAGTACCCGACAGGGGGCCTACGAGCAGTACTTC; CDR3: CASSTRQGAYEQYF
D: .; V: TRBV6-5; length: 14; size: .; J: TRBJ2-5; DNA: TGTGCCAGCAGTTGGTGGAAGGAGGGAGAGACCCAGTACTTC; CDR3: CASSWWKEGETQYF
D: .; V: TRBV7-4; length: 19; size: .; J: TRBJ1-3; DNA: TGTGCCAGCAGCGAAATCCCCTATGCCGGGCCCTATGATGGAAACACCATATATTTT; CDR3: CASSEIPYAGPYDGNTIYF
D: TRBD1; V: TRBV19; length: 21; size: few; J: TRBJ1-4; DNA: TGTGCCAGTATCCATATCCAACTCCGGGACAGGAACCTAGTTGAGAGTGAAAAACTGTTTTTT; CDR3: CASIHIQLRDRNLVESEKLFF
D: TRBD1; V: TRBV19; length: 14; size: .; J: TRBJ1-1; DNA: TGTGCCAGTAGTAGGACAGGCCCGAACACTGAAGCTTTCTTT; CDR3: CASSRTGPNTEAFF
D: .; V: TRBV2; length: 13; size: once; J: TRBJ1-2; DNA: TGTGCCAGCAGTGAAAGAGGGTTGTATGGCTACACCTTC; CDR3: CASSERGLYGYTF
D: .; V: TRBV30; length: 16; size: .; J: TRBJ2-4; DNA: TGTGCCTGGAGTGTACTGGGGCATCTAGCCAAAAACATTCAGTACTTC; CDR3: CAWSVLGHLAKNIQYF
D: .; V: TRBV4-1; length: 15; size: .; J: TRBJ2-1; DNA: TGCGCCAGCAGCCAAGGGCGGGGCTCCTACAATGAGCAGTTCTTC; CDR3: CASSQGRGSYNEQFF
D: .; V: TRBV18; length: 11; size: .; J: TRBJ2-7; DNA: TGTGCCAGCTCACAGGGGGACGGGCAGTACTTC; CDR3: CASSQGDGQYF
D: TRBD1; V: TRBV27; length: 15; size: .; J: TRBJ2-2; DNA: TGTGCCAGCTCCCTGACAGGGGTGAACACCGGGGAGCTGTTTTTT; CDR3: CASSLTGVNTGELFF
D: TRBD2; V: TRBV29-1; length: 14; size: .; J: TRBJ2-7; DNA: TGCAGCGTTGGCGGGGGAGCGGGGACCCGCGAGCAGTACTTC; CDR3: CSVGGGAGTREQYF
D: .; V: TRBV29-1; length: 12; size: .; J: TRBJ1-4; DNA: TGCAGCGGATGTGGAACTAATGAAAAACTGTTTTTT; CDR3: CSGCGTNEKLFF
D: .; V: TRBV7-2; length: 13; size: .; J: TRBJ1-5; DNA: TGTGCCAGCAGCTTCGTAGGGTATCAGCCCCAGCATTTT; CDR3: CASSFVGYQPQHF
D: .; V: TRBV4-1; length: 15; size: .; J: TRBJ1-5; DNA: TGCGCCAGCAACTGGGGACTGCTTAGCAATCAGCCCCAGCATTTT; CDR3: CASNWGLLSNQPQHF
D: .; V: TRBV30; length: 13; size: .; J: TRBJ1-5; DNA: TGTGCCTGGAGGGCCGAGGTAGGTCAGCCCCAGCATTTT; CDR3: CAWRAEVGQPQHF
D: TRBD2; V: TRBV4-2; length: 17; size: .; J: TRBJ2-2; DNA: TGTGCCAGCAGCCAAAGAGGTCTAGCGGTTAACACCGGGGAGCTGTTTTTT; CDR3: CASSQRGLAVNTGELFF
D: .; V: TRBV7-2; length: 14; size: once; J: TRBJ1-2; DNA: TGTGCCAGCAGCTTTAGAAGCGTTAACTATGGCTACACCTTC; CDR3: CASSFRSVNYGYTF
D: TRBD1; V: TRBV7-3; length: 14; size: .; J: TRBJ1-1; DNA: TGTGCCAGCAGCTTACGCCAGGGGGCGGATGAAGCTTTCTTT; CDR3: CASSLRQGADEAFF
D: .; V: TRBV6-5; length: 14; size: .; J: TRBJ2-5; DNA: TGTGCCAGCAGACCGGGACCGCGCCAAGATCCCCAGTACTTC; CDR3: CASRPGPRQDPQYF
D: .; V: TRBV29-1; length: 13; size: .; J: TRBJ2-7; DNA: TGCAGCGTTGGAAGTAGGCTTTCCTACGAGCAGTACTTC; CDR3: CSVGSRLSYEQYF
D: .; V: TRBV9; length: 13; size: .; J: TRBJ1-1; DNA: TGTGCCAGCAGCCAAAGGGGGGACACTGAAGCTTTCTTT; CDR3: CASSQRGDTEAFF
D: .; V: TRBV29-1; length: 16; size: .; J: TRBJ2-3; DNA: TGCAGCGTTGTCGGTCATTCACAAAGCAATACAGATACGCAGTATTTT; CDR3: CSVVGHSQSNTDTQYF
D: TRBD1; V: TRBV7-2; length: 17; size: .; J: TRBJ2-7; DNA: TGTGCCAGCAGCTCCCCTCGTCCGGACAGGGGGCTCTACGAGCAGTACTTC; CDR3: CASSSPRPDRGLYEQYF
D: .; V: TRBV7-2; length: 15; size: once; J: TRBJ1-2; DNA: TGTGCCAGCAGCACAAGGGTAGGGGGAAACTATCGCTACACCTTC; CDR3: CASSTRVGGNYRYTF
D: .; V: TRBV19; length: 19; size: .; J: TRBJ1-1; DNA: TGTGCCAGTAGTCCCTCGTATGGGAGAGGGACATTCGTGAGCACTGAAGCTTTCTTT; CDR3: CASSPSYGRGTFVSTEAFF
D: .; V: TRBV10-3; length: 14; size: .; J: TRBJ2-2; DNA: TGTGCCATCGGGCGAGATACGGGCACCGGGGAGCTGTTTTTT; CDR3: CAIGRDTGTGELFF
D: .; V: TRBV5-1; length: 13; size: .; J: TRBJ2-5; DNA: TGCGCCAGCAGCTTGGTGGGGGCAGAGACCCAGTACTTC; CDR3: CASSLVGAETQYF
D: TRBD2; V: TRBV6-6; length: 13; size: .; J: TRBJ2-5; DNA: TGTGCCAGCGCGCTAGCGGGCCAAGAGACCCAGTACTTC; CDR3: CASALAGQETQYF
D: TRBD2; V: TRBV7-2; length: 14; size: once; J: TRBJ2-7; DNA: TGTGCCAGCAGCTCAGGACTAGCGGCCTACGAGCAGTACTTC; CDR3: CASSSGLAAYEQYF
D: .; V: TRBV11-2; length: 12; size: few; J: TRBJ2-7; DNA: TGTGCCAGCAGTCGACTTCATGATGAGCAGTACTTC; CDR3: CASSRLHDEQYF
D: .; V: TRBV7-6; length: 14; size: once; J: TRBJ1-5; DNA: TGTGCCAGCAGCTTGTCCAGAACGAATCAGCCCCAGCATTTT; CDR3: CASSLSRTNQPQHF
D: TRBD1; V: TRBV7-2; length: 16; size: .; J: TRBJ2-1; DNA: TGTGCCAGCAGCTCTGGGACAGGGCTGGGGAGGAATGAGCAGTTCTTC; CDR3: CASSSGTGLGRNEQFF
D: .; V: TRBV6-1; length: 14; size: .; J: TRBJ2-7; DNA: TGTGCCAGCAGTGATTACCGGGGAGTATACGAGCAGTACTTC; CDR3: CASSDYRGVYEQYF
D: .; V: TRBV23-1; length: 12; size: .; J: TRBJ2-1; DNA: TGCGCCAGCAGTCAAGTCAAACTTGTGCAGTTCTTC; CDR3: CASSQVKLVQFF
D: .; V: TRBV29-1; length: 12; size: .; J: TRBJ1-1; DNA: TGCAGCGTTCGGGAAAAGAACACTGAAGCTTTCTTT; CDR3: CSVREKNTEAFF
D: .; V: TRBV2; length: 12; size: .; J: TRBJ2-7; DNA: TGTGCCAGCAGTACCCTAGCCTACGAGCAGTACTTC; CDR3: CASSTLAYEQYF
D: TRBD1; V: TRBV29-1; length: 13; size: few; J: TRBJ2-7; DNA: TGCAGCGGTAGATCCACAGGGGCCTACGAGCAGTACTTC; CDR3: CSGRSTGAYEQYF
D: .; V: TRBV18; length: 13; size: .; J: TRBJ2-5; DNA: TGTGCCAGCTCACCAAACCTCCAAGAGACCCAGTACTTC; CDR3: CASSPNLQETQYF
D: .; V: TRBV11-2; length: 14; size: .; J: TRBJ2-5; DNA: TGTGCCAGCAGCTTCGTCCGTACACAAGAGACCCAGTACTTC; CDR3: CASSFVRTQETQYF
D: .; V: TRBV29-1; length: 12; size: .; J: TRBJ1-1; DNA: TGCAGCGTTACGCTATCGAACACTGAAGCTTTCTTT; CDR3: CSVTLSNTEAFF
D: .; V: TRBV29-1; length: 12; size: .; J: TRBJ1-1; DNA: TGCAGCGTCGCAGGAGTTGCCACTGAAGCTTTCTTT; CDR3: CSVAGVATEAFF
D: TRBD1; V: TRBV29-1; length: 15; size: .; J: TRBJ1-1; DNA: TGCAGCGTTGAATCGAGGGACAGGGCAATACGTAGAGCTTTCTTT; CDR3: CSVESRDRAIRRAFF
D: .; V: TRBV5-6; length: 15; size: .; J: TRBJ2-1; DNA: TGTGCCAGCAGCTTGGGCCAGGGGAGGAACAATGAGCAGTTCTTC; CDR3: CASSLGQGRNNEQFF
D: TRBD1; V: TRBV6-6; length: 14; size: few; J: TRBJ2-5; DNA: TGTGCCAGCAGTCCCCCGGACAGGCAAGAGACCCAGTACTTC; CDR3: CASSPPDRQETQYF
D: TRBD2; V: TRBV30; length: 15; size: .; J: TRBJ2-7; DNA: TGTGCCGTAACTAGCGGGGGGACAAACTCCTACGAGCAGTACTTC; CDR3: CAVTSGGTNSYEQYF
D: .; V: TRBV7-3; length: 15; size: few; J: TRBJ2-3; DNA: TGTGCCAGCAGCACCTTTCCAGGGTTGACAGATACGCAGTATTTT; CDR3: CASSTFPGLTDTQYF
D: TRBD1; V: TRBV29-1; length: 12; size: .; J: TRBJ1-2; DNA: TGCAGCGGGGACAGGGAGAGTGATGGCTACACCTTC; CDR3: CSGDRESDGYTF
D: .; V: TRBV19; length: 15; size: .; J: TRBJ1-5; DNA: TGTGCCAGTAGCCTGGCCCCGTATAGCAATCAGCCCCAGCATTTT; CDR3: CASSLAPYSNQPQHF
D: .; V: TRBV29-1; length: 16; size: few; J: TRBJ2-3; DNA: TGCAGCGTTGAAGGTTACCGGCTCCTGGGAACAGATACGCAGTATTTT; CDR3: CSVEGYRLLGTDTQYF
D: .; V: TRBV30; length: 13; size: .; J: TRBJ1-5; DNA: TGTGCCTGGAGCACCGACGCAATCAGCCCCCAGCATTTT; CDR3: CAWSTDAISPQHF
D: .; V: TRBV20-1; length: 11; size: .; J: TRBJ2-7; DNA: TGCAGTGCTGGAGTCGACTACGAGCAGTACTTC; CDR3: CSAGVDYEQYF